The text below deals with one TCR beta chain. What it binds is unknown. The germline gives CDR1 SGHDT, CDR2 YYEEEE. There are 18 residues in the CDR3. The V end lost 0 bases, the J end lost 6 bases, and 24 bases lay between the germline ends. TCRdb itself ran the PCR reads through MiXCR, one entry per CDR3 protein. Of tens of thousands of distinct CDR3 sequences listed, nearly 25% are singletons. The record originates from a study of molecular identifiers for immune sequencing clone quantification. Study-wide results and limits: Clones with over 20 RNA copies captured over 98% of effector molecules but under 1% of naive ones.

Sorted naive CD8 T cells were those defined as CD8+CD4-CCR7+CD45RA+. The receptor's source is a human donor in good health. Some libraries in this study had Jurkat cell RNA spiked in. Sequenced input: naive CD8+ T cells from blood, with Jurkat cell RNA spiked in. Noted subset: FACS-sorted CD8+CD4-CCR7+CD45RA+ naive T cells. The chain recombines TRBV5-6 with TRBJ1-1; D remains unclear. The CDR3 sequence is CASSLARAPGLRHSEAFF. The CDR3 region has the DNA TGTGCCAGCAGCTTGGCTCGGGCCCCTGGGTTACGACACTCTGAAGCTTTCTTT.